This record covers a single TCR beta chain. The target antigen is unknown. Use of 60 Vbeta and 13 Jbeta primers characterized the PCR. The protocol was immunoSEQ multiplex PCR, while the TCRdb copy is restricted to in-frame clones and leaves out a portion. The table shows a few hundred thousand clones, with 80% to 90% occurring only once. Per the germline V gene, CDR1 is ENHRY and CDR2 is SYGVKD. The CDR3 spans 14 residues. The germline V and J ends were trimmed by 0 bases and 2 bases, with 8 bases remaining between them. The data stem from a study of cytomegalovirus exposure and HLA in healthy donors. The study, taken as a whole, reports: Rates of TCR association differed by HLA locus in a later analysis, with DRB1 highest and HLA-C lowest. Among the CMV-associated chains, a few were confirmed in vitro as specific for CMV antigens. TCR beta sequences reportedly predicted most subjects' HLA-A and HLA-B alleles accurately.

Each donor's status was that of a healthy bone marrow donor. The rearrangement joins TRBV10-3 to TRBJ2-7; D is possibly TRBD2 (6 bases). Input material: PBMCs. The TCR originated in a man between 25 and 39 years old in good health and CMV-seronegative. CDR3 sequence reads: CAISESGGTYEQYF. As DNA, the CDR3 is TGTGCCATCAGTGAGTCGGGAGGTACCTACGAGCAGTACTTC.